This T cell receptor (beta chain) was sequenced during a study of cytomegalovirus exposure and HLA in healthy donors. Study background: An analysis done earlier identified about 120 million unique TCR beta sequences from approximately 170 million T cells.

Vbeta (60) and Jbeta (13) primers were used in the PCR. Data came from immunoSEQ multiplex PCR; TCRdb stores just in-frame clones and leaves some out. This sample has 110,000 to 150,000 clones, with around 82% found just once. With regard to this clone: No antigen is known for it.

Healthy bone marrow donors made up the cohort. The CDR3 is 16 amino acids. The junction had 8 bases not matched to a gene; V was cut back by 3 bases and J by 4 bases. In germline, CDR1 is ENHRY, CDR2 SYGVKD. The study's findings and limits: A few CMV-associated chains were confirmed in vitro to be specific for CMV antigens.

Sequences were obtained from PBMCs. The genes are TRBV10-3 and TRBJ2-5; 10 nucleotides align to TRBD1. This TCR came from a young man in good health and CMV-seropositive. CDR3 amino acids: CAISDPRDRGLETQYF. In DNA, the CDR3 is TGTGCCATCAGTGATCCCCGGGACAGGGGTTTAGAGACCCAGTACTTC.